These T cell receptor beta chains were read from a single sample in a study of beta chain features in type 1 diabetes. TCRdb keeps only in-frame clones here, not all; method: immunoSEQ multiplex PCR. The sample carries more than 250,000 clones, approximately 20% recorded once. The sample comprised naive CD4+ T cells from blood. The receptors come from a middle-aged woman with type 1 diabetes. The CDR3 runs from the conserved cysteine through the conserved F or W. The order of the fields is D gene, J gene, V gene, clone size, CDR3 DNA, CDR3 protein. A D gene is named only where the DNA matches it firmly. The size entry is marked missing in some rows and otherwise reads once, few, many or a size class.

-,TRBJ1-2,TRBV9,-,TGTGCCAGCGGCCCTGGCCCCTTTGGGGGGAACTATGGCTACACCTTC,CASGPGPFGGNYGYTF
TRBD2,TRBJ2-3,TRBV4-1,-,TGCGCCAGCAGCGTCATAGGCGGGGGGGCGGATACGCAGTATTTT,CASSVIGGGADTQYF
-,TRBJ1-3,TRBV29-1,-,TGCAGCGTTGAAAGACAGACTGGAAACACCATATATTTT,CSVERQTGNTIYF
-,TRBJ1-1,TRBV29-1,few,TGCAGCGTTGAAGGGGGGGACACTGAAGCTTTCTTT,CSVEGGDTEAFF
-,TRBJ1-1,TRBV9,-,TGTGCCAGCAGCCCCGGGAGCACTGAAGCTTTCTTT,CASSPGSTEAFF
-,TRBJ1-1,TRBV11-1,few,TGTGCCAGCAGTCTTGCCTCCCCCAGCGGCACTGAAGCTTTCTTT,CASSLASPSGTEAFF
-,TRBJ2-2,TRBV5-1,few,TGCGCCAGCAGCTTAACCGGGTCCTCGGGCGGGGAGCTGTTTTTT,CASSLTGSSGGELFF
-,TRBJ2-3,TRBV11-2,few,TGTGCCAGCAGCTTAGAGGGACAATTAACGCAGTATTTT,CASSLEGQLTQYF
-,TRBJ1-3,TRBV9,once,TGTGCCAGCAGCGTAGCTCCGGGTTCTGGAAACACCATATATTTT,CASSVAPGSGNTIYF
-,TRBJ1-4,TRBV30,-,TGTGCCTGGAGTGGAGGGCGCAGAGGGGAAAAACTGTTTTTT,CAWSGGRRGEKLFF
TRBD2,TRBJ2-7,TRBV4-2,-,TGTGCCAGCAGCCCTCGGACTAGCGGCTACGAGCAGTACTTC,CASSPRTSGYEQYF
TRBD2,TRBJ2-5,TRBV19,-,TGTGCCAGTCGAAGCGGGAGGCAAGAGACCCAGTACTTC,CASRSGRQETQYF
TRBD1,TRBJ2-7,TRBV6-5,few,TGTGCCAGCAGCTACCGGGACAGGGGCTCCTACGAGCAGTACTTC,CASSYRDRGSYEQYF
-,TRBJ1-4,TRBV19,few,TGTGCCAGTAGTTTTACAGGGATCGGAAAACTGTTTTTT,CASSFTGIGKLFF
TRBD2,TRBJ2-7,TRBV25-1,few,TGTGCCAGCAGTAAGAGCGGGACCTCCTACGAGCAGTACTTC,CASSKSGTSYEQYF
-,TRBJ1-5,TRBV19,few,TGTGCCAGTAGTAAGGCCTGGGAGACGAGGAATCAGCCCCAGCATTTT,CASSKAWETRNQPQHF
-,TRBJ2-5,TRBV5-1,-,TGCGCCAGCAGCTTGACGGCAGGCCAAGAGACCCAGTACTTC,CASSLTAGQETQYF
-,TRBJ2-1,TRBV5-6,-,TGTGCCAGCAGCGAGACCCCTTGGGAGTGGCGGACTGGTGAGCAGTTCTTC,CASSETPWEWRTGEQFF
-,TRBJ1-1,TRBV29-1,-,TGCAGCGGTGTTCCCCATGGTAGCCCCTCCGGCTCGCTCTTT,CSGVPHGSPSGSLF
TRBD2,TRBJ2-6,TRBV4-1,few,TGCGCCAGCAGCCCGGGGGAGGGCTCTGGGGCCAACGTCCTGACTTTC,CASSPGEGSGANVLTF
TRBD1,TRBJ1-1,TRBV11-2,few,TGTGCCAGCAGCCTACAGACAGGGCGAACTGAAGCTTTCTTT,CASSLQTGRTEAFF
TRBD2,TRBJ2-7,TRBV29-1,few,TGCAGCGTTGAGGGCGGGAGCGTCCACGAGCAGTACTTC,CSVEGGSVHEQYF
-,TRBJ2-7,TRBV25-1,few,TGTGCCAGCAGTGTCCCGGGATACGTCTACGAGCAGTACTTC,CASSVPGYVYEQYF
-,TRBJ1-2,TRBV2,few,TGTGCCAGCAGTGAAGGGTCAGGACATAACTATGGCTACACCTTC,CASSEGSGHNYGYTF
-,TRBJ2-2,TRBV7-3,-,TGTGCCAGCAGCCCCCAATGGCAGGTGCCCGGGGAGCTGTTTTTT,CASSPQWQVPGELFF
TRBD2,TRBJ2-3,TRBV6-5,few,TGTGCCAGCAGTTACGCCTCTAGCGGGGCTCCAGATACGCAGTATTTT,CASSYASSGAPDTQYF
TRBD1,TRBJ2-2,TRBV30,-,TGTGCCTGGAGTGGACAGGGCCCCGGGGAGCTGTTTTTT,CAWSGQGPGELFF
TRBD2,TRBJ2-7,TRBV5-4,-,TGTGCCAGCAGCGGGCGGGGGACTAGCCCCGAGCAGTACTTC,CASSGRGTSPEQYF
-,TRBJ2-6,TRBV4-3,few,TGCGCCAGCAGCCAAGCAGGGGTGTGGGGGGCCAACGTCCTGACTTTC,CASSQAGVWGANVLTF
-,TRBJ1-1,TRBV5-1,-,TGCGCCAGCAGCTTGACGGGTGAAGCTTTCTTT,CASSLTGEAFF
-,TRBJ1-2,TRBV4-1,few,TGCGCCAGCAGCCAAGGATCAGGGACAACTTATGGCTACACCTTC,CASSQGSGTTYGYTF
-,TRBJ1-6,TRBV27,few,TGTGCCAGCAGTTTAGGGAGATATAATTCACCCCTCCACTTT,CASSLGRYNSPLHF
-,TRBJ1-5,TRBV15,few,TGTGCCACCAGCATTAGTTATCCTCTCCGGAACAGAGATCAGCCCCAGCATTTT,CATSISYPLRNRDQPQHF
TRBD2,TRBJ2-3,TRBV29-1,few,TGCAGCGTTGCCCCTCAGCTAGCGGGAGTCGCAGATACGCAGTATTTT,CSVAPQLAGVADTQYF
-,TRBJ1-5,TRBV5-5,-,TGTGCCAGCAGCTTGATCGCCGACAGTAATCAGCCCCAGCATTTT,CASSLIADSNQPQHF
TRBD2,TRBJ2-1,TRBV4-3,few,TGCGCCAGCAGCCAAGGGGCGGGGGGAACCTACAATGAGCAGTTCTTC,CASSQGAGGTYNEQFF
-,TRBJ2-1,TRBV4-1,-,TGCGCCAGCAGCCATTTCCCGGAGATCAATGAGCAGTTCTTC,CASSHFPEINEQFF
-,TRBJ2-1,TRBV23-1,few,TGCGCCAGCAGTCTAGGTTTAGGGGTGGCTTTTTACAATGAGCAGTTCTTC,CASSLGLGVAFYNEQFF
TRBD2,TRBJ2-3,TRBV28,-,TGTGCCAGCAGTCATAGACTAGCGGGAGCTGGAGATACGCAGTATTTT,CASSHRLAGAGDTQYF
-,TRBJ1-1,TRBV9,-,TGTGCCAGCAGCTCCCGGGGGTTCAACACTGAAGCTTTCTTT,CASSSRGFNTEAFF
-,TRBJ2-7,TRBV15,few,TGTGCCACCAGCGCCCGCACAGGACGGAATCTGAACTTC,CATSARTGRNLNF
TRBD1,TRBJ1-1,TRBV30,-,TGTGCCAGCCTTCAGGGGGGTGAAGCTTTCTTT,CASLQGGEAFF
-,TRBJ1-5,TRBV15,-,TGTGCCACCAGCAGGGAAGGCGGTAGCAATCAGCCCCAGCATTTT,CATSREGGSNQPQHF
-,TRBJ2-5,TRBV6-6,few,TGTGCCAGCAGCCCACCCGCGGGGCCTAAGAAGACCCAGTACTTC,CASSPPAGPKKTQYF
TRBD1,TRBJ1-1,TRBV9,once,TGTGCCAGCAGCCCCAGAGGGGACAGGGGGCACGGGAACACTGAAGCTTTCTTT,CASSPRGDRGHGNTEAFF
TRBD1,TRBJ2-7,TRBV29-1,few,TGCAGCGTCTCCCAGGGGGCGCAGCACGAGCAGTACTTC,CSVSQGAQHEQYF
-,TRBJ1-2,TRBV5-5,-,TGTGCCAGCAGCTCAGTTGGTGGCTACACCTTC,CASSSVGGYTF
-,TRBJ2-2,TRBV5-4,-,TGTGCCAGCAGTGGGCCGCCTGACAGGACGAACACCGGGGAGCTGTTTTTT,CASSGPPDRTNTGELFF
TRBD1,TRBJ2-5,TRBV30,few,TGTGCCGCGGACAGGGGAAAAGAGACCCAGTACTTC,CAADRGKETQYF
-,TRBJ2-1,TRBV29-1,-,TGCAGCGGGGGCCTTTTGACAGGTACATACAATGAGCAGTTCTTC,CSGGLLTGTYNEQFF
TRBD1,TRBJ2-7,TRBV18,-,TGTGCCAGCACTGGGACAGGGGCCACTCCCTACGAGCAGTACTTC,CASTGTGATPYEQYF
TRBD2,TRBJ2-3,TRBV2,-,TGTGCCAGCTTGGGACTAGCGGGGGTGTACACAGATACGCAGTATTTT,CASLGLAGVYTDTQYF
-,TRBJ2-3,TRBV30,few,TGTGCCTGGAGTGTCGCGGGAGATACGCAGTATTTT,CAWSVAGDTQYF
TRBD2,TRBJ2-7,TRBV18,few,TGTGCCAGCTCACCAACTAGCGGGGGAGGATACGAGCAGTACTTC,CASSPTSGGGYEQYF
TRBD2,TRBJ2-5,TRBV7-2,-,TGTGCCAGCCGAAATAGCGGGAGGGCAGAGACCCAGTACTTC,CASRNSGRAETQYF
-,TRBJ2-1,TRBV5-6,few,TGTGCCAGCAGCTTGCTCGCAGGGTCCTCCTACAATGAGCAGTTCTTC,CASSLLAGSSYNEQFF
-,TRBJ1-1,TRBV5-1,few,TGCGCCAGCAGCCTTACAACCCTGAACACTGAAGCTTTCTTT,CASSLTTLNTEAFF
TRBD1,TRBJ2-2,TRBV5-1,-,TGCGCCAGCAGCTCAGGCCGGACAGGGAACACCGGGGAGCTGTTTTTT,CASSSGRTGNTGELFF
TRBD1,TRBJ1-1,TRBV6-5,-,TGTGCCAGCAGTTACAGTTTCTTACAGGGGGATGAAGCTTTCTTT,CASSYSFLQGDEAFF
-,TRBJ1-2,TRBV9,-,TGTGCCAGCAGCGCGTGGACATCCGGGGGCTACACCTTC,CASSAWTSGGYTF